One sample yielded the 27 T cell receptor beta chains listed below, sequenced in a study of T cells in Graves' hyperthyroidism and ophthalmopathy (dated by TCRdb to the late 2010s). Libraries were made using multiplex PCR. Sequenced using an Illumina HiSeq 2000. The TCR beta CDR3 regions were amplified from the RNA transcripts. A first-round RT-PCR of the TCR CDR3 used the HTBI primer set with the Qiagen OneStep RT-PCR kit. Using fastp trimming at Q25 and MiXCR clonotype assembly, TCRdb reanalyzed the public sequencing data and kept in-frame beta chains. Each entry merges the rows of one CDR3 protein and shows their most common DNA and genes. Here the sample has over 500,000 distinct CDR3 sequences; 14% occur a single time. Clones ranked in the top ten supply over 11% of the sample. Sequencing used blood. Every receptor here comes from a middle-aged woman with Graves' hyperthyroidism.

This clonotype was seen ten or more times. V and J are TRBV28 and TRBJ1-2, with 9 bases matching TRBD1. The germline V gene encodes CDR1 MDHEN and CDR2 SYDVKM. The CDR3 is 15 residues long. The V gene end was trimmed by 4 bases and the J gene end by 4 bases; junction bases not matched to a gene: 7. The CDR3 loop reads CASSSGTGNLYGYTF. As DNA, the CDR3 is TGTGCCAGCAGTTCCGGGACAGGGAACCTCTATGGCTACACCTTC.

This clonotype was detected only a few times. For the CDR3, the DNA is TGTGCCACCAGCAGGACCGGGACCACTGAAGCTTTCTTT. Translation gives CATSRTGTTEAFF. The rearrangement links TRBV15 to TRBJ1-1; possibly TRBD1 for D (5 bases). Germline V gene sequence: CDR1 LNHNV, CDR2 YYDKDF (reference sequence). The CDR3 sequence is 13 residues long. V was shortened by 3 bases and J by 4 bases, with 9 bases between the two germline ends.

Comment on this clonotype: Possible read error: a much larger clone is one base away. This chain links TRBV27 with TRBJ1-5, with a possible D match to TRBD1 (5 bases). V lost 7 bases and J 2 bases, leaving 15 bases between the germline ends. CDR1 is MNHEY and CDR2 is SMNVEV in the germline V gene (reference sequence). The CDR3 sequence is 15 residues long. CDR3 in DNA: TGTGCCAGCATTTCCGAGGGGACGGGCAATCAGCCCCAGCATTTT. Translated, it gives CASISEGTGNQPQHF.

This clonotype was seen ten or more times. V and J are TRBV20-1 and TRBJ2-1; 8 bases match TRBD1. The CDR3 runs 12 residues. The germline gives CDR1 DFQATT, CDR2 SNEGSKA (reference sequence). J lost 7 bases, V lost 8 bases, and 7 bases had no gene match. The CDR3 nucleotides read TGCAGTACCTCCACAGGGGGAAATGAGCAGTTCTTC. This gives the protein CSTSTGGNEQFF.

This clonotype was recorded at least ten times. The chain joins TRBV24-1 to TRBJ2-3; D is unclear. Trimming removed 3 bases from V and 1 base from J, with 13 bases in between. CDR3 length: 16 residues. CDR1 and CDR2 (germline): KGHDR, SFDVKD. The CDR3: CATSDHRNRGTDTQYF. Written as DNA, the CDR3 is TGTGCCACCAGTGATCATCGCAACCGGGGCACAGATACGCAGTATTTT.

This clonotype was picked up a small number of times. The chain joins TRBV19 to TRBJ1-2, with 9 bases that match TRBD1. Germline V gene sequence: CDR1 LNHDA, CDR2 SQIVND (reference sequence). V lost 5 bases to trimming and J lost 2 bases; unmatched junction nucleotides: 12. The CDR3 length is 17 residues. CDR3 loop: CASSPSGTGSGNYGYTF. DNA for the CDR3: TGTGCCAGTAGTCCCTCCGGGACAGGGAGCGGCAACTATGGCTACACCTTC.

At least ten counts were recorded for this clonotype. The rearrangement joins TRBV3-1 to TRBJ2-1, with 9 bases matching TRBD2. V dropped 5 bases and J dropped 0; count of bases not matched to a gene: 8. Germline loops: CDR1 LGHDT, CDR2 YNNKEL (reference sequence). This CDR3 contains 17 residues. The CDR3 loop is CASSFRLAAGSYNEQFF. Written as DNA, the CDR3 is TGTGCCAGCAGCTTTCGACTAGCGGCGGGCTCCTACAATGAGCAGTTCTTC.

The chain combines TRBV20-1 with TRBJ2-3; the match to TRBD2 covers 9 bases. CDR1 and CDR2 (germline): DFQATT, SNEGSKA (reference sequence). J lost 2 bases, V lost 6 bases, and 3 bases had no gene match. This CDR3 comprises 13 residues. The CDR3 nucleotides read TGCAGTGCGAGCGGGAGGAACACAGATACGCAGTATTTT. This sequence encodes CSASGRNTDTQYF.

This clonotype was detected ten times or more. The chain links TRBV7-2 to TRBJ2-7, with 12 bases that match TRBD2. The V and J ends lost 1 base and 7 bases, in that order; junction bases with no gene match: 8. The CDR3 sequence is 16 residues long. The germline gives CDR1 SGHTA, CDR2 FQGNSA. The chain's CDR3 is CASSLGASGRAGEQYF. CDR3 bases: TGTGCCAGCAGCTTAGGGGCTAGCGGGAGGGCCGGTGAGCAGTACTTC.

This clonotype came up many times. The chain is built from TRBV4-1 and TRBJ2-3; D possibly corresponds to TRBD2 (6 bases). This CDR3 has 19 amino acids. Looked up from germline, CDR1 is MGHRA and CDR2 is YSYEKL. Trimming took off 0 bases at V and 0 bases at J, with 19 bases between the two ends. In DNA form, the CDR3 reads TGCGCCAGCAGCCAAGATGGGTTTCGGGGAGGACCTAGCACAGATACGCAGTATTTT. It codes for CASSQDGFRGGPSTDTQYF.

This chain joins TRBV9 and TRBJ2-1; D is ambiguous. Germline CDR1 is SGDLS and CDR2 is YYNGEE. The germline V and J ends were trimmed by 4 bases and 9 bases, with 23 bases remaining between them. The CDR3 contains 16 residues. CDR3 nucleotide sequence: TGTGCCAGCAGCCCGAAGACCCAGACCGCCGGCGGTGAGCAGTTCTTC. Its protein is CASSPKTQTAGGEQFF. The variable domain in full, with the rest retrieved from reference TRBV9 and TRBJ2-1, is DSGVTQTPKHLITATGQRVTLRCSPRSGDLSVYWYQQSLDQGLQFLIQYYNGEERAKGNILERFSAQQFPDLHSELNLSSLELGDSALYFCASSPKTQTAGGEQFFGPGTRLTVL.

This chain joins TRBV28 and TRBJ1-6, with a weak D call TRBD1 (5 bases). There are 16 residues in the CDR3. Germline V gene lookup returns CDR1 MDHEN and CDR2 SYDVKM. The V and J ends lost 1 base and 2 bases respectively, with 9 bases between them. Here the CDR3 reads CASSLSTVTYNSPLHF. The DNA for the CDR3 is TGTGCCAGCAGTTTATCGACAGTTACCTATAATTCACCCCTCCACTTT.

This clonotype was seen only a few times. The chain is built from TRBV7-9 and TRBJ2-5; D possibly matches TRBD1 or TRBD2 (5 bases each). V was clipped by 6 bases and J by 5 bases, with 13 bases between them. The length of the CDR3 is 13 residues. Germline V CDR1 and CDR2: SEHNR, FQNEAQ (reference sequence). The CDR3 loop is CASRAPGTETQYF. CDR3 nucleotide sequence: TGTGCCAGCAGGGCCCCAGGGACGGAGACCCAGTACTTC.

Concerning this clonotype: Since a much larger clone is just one base distant, this may be a read error. J is TRBJ2-3 and V is TRBV28; unclear D gene. V was clipped by 11 bases and J by 3 bases, with 15 bases between them. The CDR3 is 13 residues long. Germline lookup yields CDR1 MDHEN and CDR2 SYDVKM. CDR3 in DNA: TGTGCCGGCAATCGACGGAGTACAGATACGCAGTATTTT. Translating it yields CAGNRRSTDTQYF. The whole variable domain, filled in from reference TRBV28 and TRBJ2-3, reads DVKVTQSSRYLVKRTGEKVFLECVQDMDHENMFWYRQDPGLGLRLIYFSYDVKMKEKGDIPEGYSVSREKKERFSLILESASTNQTSMYLCAGNRRSTDTQYFGPGTRLTVL.

This chain links TRBV7-2 with TRBJ2-7, with D maybe TRBD1 (5 bases). Germline V gene sequence: CDR1 SGHTA, CDR2 FQGNSA. Deletions cut 2 bases from V and 6 bases from J, with 11 bases between. This CDR3 has 13 amino acids. CDR3 sequence reads: CASSLLLRGEQYF. The CDR3, as DNA: TGTGCCAGCAGCTTACTTCTTAGGGGCGAGCAGTACTTC.

The V gene is TRBV7-8, the J gene TRBJ2-5; weak D call: TRBD1 (7 bases). Trimming cost V 5 bases and J 1 base, with 26 bases left between them. The germline CDR1 and CDR2 sequences are SGHVS and FQNEAQ. The CDR3 spans 19 residues. The CDR3 reads CASSRQGGNKRTTQETQYF. DNA for the CDR3: TGTGCCAGCAGCAGACAGGGAGGAAACAAAAGAACAACCCAAGAGACCCAGTACTTC.

This clonotype has a count of ten or more. CDR3 region: CSARRGGNEQFF. Here the CDR3 DNA reads TGCAGTGCTAGGAGGGGCGGCAATGAGCAGTTCTTC. The chain carries TRBV20-1 and TRBJ2-1; D may correspond to TRBD1 or TRBD2 (5 bases each). Deletions cut 3 bases from V and 6 bases from J, with 9 bases between. This CDR3 comprises 12 residues. CDR1 and CDR2 from the germline V gene are DFQATT and SNEGSKA (reference sequence).

This clonotype was recorded many times. The chain links TRBV2 to TRBJ1-2; no clear D. The germline CDR1 and CDR2 sequences are SNHLY and FYNNEI. This CDR3 has 13 amino acids. V lost 5 bases and J lost 2, with 9 bases in between. This CDR3 is CASSPTVNYGYTF. CDR3 sequence (DNA): TGTGCCAGCAGTCCAACAGTGAACTATGGCTACACCTTC.

At least ten counts were recorded for this clonotype. The rearrangement joins TRBV29-1 to TRBJ2-3; unclear D gene. The CDR3 has 13 residues. The ends were cut back, 2 bases at V and 6 bases at J, with 12 bases in the middle. CDR1 is SQVTM and CDR2 is ANQGSEA in the germline V gene. CDR3 protein: CSVERGPVDTQYF. The CDR3 coding sequence is TGCAGCGTTGAAAGAGGCCCCGTGGATACGCAGTATTTT.

This clonotype was seen a handful of times. The chain couples TRBV20-1 to TRBJ2-7, with D perhaps matching TRBD1 (6 bases). The germline V gene encodes CDR1 DFQATT and CDR2 SNEGSKA (reference sequence). The CDR3 has 14 residues. V lost 7 bases and J 6 bases, leaving 22 bases between the germline ends. In DNA form, the CDR3 reads TGCAGTGTTGACCTGGGGGACACGGTCGGCGAGCAGTACTTC. Amino acid sequence: CSVDLGDTVGEQYF.

This clonotype was counted ten times or more. The J gene is TRBJ1-4, the V gene TRBV20-1; D gene unclear. CDR1 DFQATT and CDR2 SNEGSKA come from the germline V gene (reference sequence). Trimming took 4 bases from V and 2 from J, leaving 11 bases between them. CDR3 length equals 14 residues. Here the CDR3 reads CSATSAGTNEKLFF. The CDR3 DNA reads TGCAGTGCTACCTCGGCGGGGACTAATGAAAAACTGTTTTTT.

This clonotype was detected a few times. V usage is TRBV6-1 and J usage is TRBJ1-1; the D gene is possibly TRBD1 (5 bases). Germline-derived CDR1 and CDR2 are MNHNS and SASEGT. This CDR3 region has 14 residues. Trimming removed 8 bases from V and 8 bases from J, with 21 bases in between. The CDR3 loop is CASYRRVGGGEAFF. The CDR3 DNA reads as TGTGCCAGCTATCGCAGGGTCGGGGGTGGAGAAGCTTTCTTT.

At least ten counts were recorded for this clonotype. The rearrangement joins TRBV15 to TRBJ2-5; 7 bases are a match to TRBD1. The CDR3 runs to 14 residues. CDR1 is LNHNV, CDR2 YYDKDF, per germline (reference sequence). The V gene end was trimmed by 1 base and the J gene end by 1 base; junction bases not matched to a gene: 0. CDR3 residues: CATSRGDSQETQYF. CDR3 nucleotides: TGTGCCACCAGCAGAGGGGACAGCCAAGAGACCCAGTACTTC.

In this sample, this clonotype turned up many times. The chain uses TRBV5-1 and TRBJ2-3; possibly TRBD1 for D (6 bases). The ends were cut back, 3 bases at V and 5 bases at J, with 16 bases in the middle. The CDR3 length is 15 residues. In germline, CDR1 is SGHRS, CDR2 YFSETQ. The CDR3 DNA reads TGCGCCAGCAGCTCCAGGGGAGAGATTGGAGATACGCAGTATTTT. Its translation is CASSSRGEIGDTQYF.

In its sample, this clonotype was seen many times. The V gene is TRBV20-1, the J gene TRBJ2-7; TRBD2 agrees at 8 bases. V shed 5 bases, J shed 3 bases, and the junction held 3 bases outside the gene matches. This CDR3 comprises 12 residues. Germline V gives CDR1 DFQATT, CDR2 SNEGSKA (reference sequence). CDR3 coding DNA: TGCAGTGCTTGGGGGACTAGCTACGAGCAGTACTTC. Translation gives CSAWGTSYEQYF.

The V and J genes are TRBV6-1 and TRBJ1-5, with TRBD1 matching 7 bases. Germline CDR1 reads MNHNS; CDR2 reads SASEGT. Losses at the gene ends were 8 bases for V and 5 bases for J; bases not matched to a gene: 6. This CDR3 has 13 amino acids. CDR3 nucleotides: TGTGCCAGCGACAGGGAGGGGGATCAGCCCCAGCATTTT. It specifies CASDREGDQPQHF.

This clonotype was seen repeatedly, ten times or more. The J gene is TRBJ1-1, the V gene TRBV7-9, with unresolved D. Germline V gene data show CDR1 as SEHNR and CDR2 as FQNEAQ (reference sequence). This CDR3 contains 13 residues. Trimming shortened V by 5 bases and J by 6 bases, and 13 bases separated the two germline ends. CDR3 sequence reads: CASSLDQLAEAFF. The CDR3 DNA reads as TGTGCCAGCAGCCTGGACCAACTCGCTGAAGCTTTCTTT.